Listed here is a single T cell receptor beta chain. The antigen remains unidentified. One junction end does not reproduce the germline sequence, and a read error may be involved. The CDR3 covers 16 residues. Per germline, CDR1 SGHRS and CDR2 YFSETQ. Analyses pooled second doses at about 4 or about 12 weeks. The sample is drawn from a study of T cell responses to AZD1222 COVID-19 vaccine. Some clones are missing from TCRdb's copy, which holds only in-frame ones; the method was immunoSEQ multiplex PCR. The data contain around 140,000 clones, roughly nine tenths of them singletons. Regarding the study as a whole: Reportedly, nearly half the spike-specific TCRs target unmutated variant regions. Donors in the cohort were predominantly white British and more often female, and clonal diversity was possibly underestimated.

The V call is TRBV5-1, the J call TRBJ2-1; D gene uncertain. Source: peripheral blood, taken 28 days after the second AZD1222 dose. The source of this sequence is an adult who received the AZD1222 COVID-19 vaccine. CDR3 region: CASSPLFVMSSNEQFF. The CDR3 DNA reads TGCGCCAGCAGCCCCCTGTTCGTAATGTCCTCCAATGAGCAGTTCTTC.